This TCR delta chain was sequenced in a study of gamma-delta chains in newborns, infants, children. Across the whole study: Polyclonal expansion of innate γδ T cells after birth follows microbial exposure.

Worth noting for this clone: Sequence at one end of the junction differs from germline and may be a read error.

TCRdb repeated clone calling on the reads with CATT. The table includes 2,500 to 3,000 delta-chain clones, around 0.99% detected once. Germline V CDR1 and CDR2: GEAIGNYY, EKD. The CDR3 spans 20 residues. This clonotype was obtained from a child who was a newborn, infant or young child, either healthy, febrile or measles-vaccinated (not recorded which). This chain connects TRDV2 to TRDJ3; 11 bases are shared with TRDD3. Sequences were obtained from blood. The chain's CDR3 is CACDTVLGDTRSWDTRQLFF. In DNA, the CDR3 is TGTGCCTGTGACACCGTGCTGGGGGATACCCGCTCCTGGGACACCCGACAGTTGTTTTTC.